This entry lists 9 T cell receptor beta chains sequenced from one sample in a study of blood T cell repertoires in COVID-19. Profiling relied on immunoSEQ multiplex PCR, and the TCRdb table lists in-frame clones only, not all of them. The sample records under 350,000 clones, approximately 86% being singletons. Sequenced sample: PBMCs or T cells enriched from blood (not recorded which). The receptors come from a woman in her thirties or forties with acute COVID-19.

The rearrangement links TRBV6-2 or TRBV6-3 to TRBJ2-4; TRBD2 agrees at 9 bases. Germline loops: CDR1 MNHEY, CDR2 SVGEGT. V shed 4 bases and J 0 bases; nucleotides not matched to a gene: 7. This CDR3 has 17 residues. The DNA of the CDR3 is TGTGCCAGCAGTTCAGAAGAGCGGGAGGAAGCCAAAAACATTCAGTACTTC. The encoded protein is CASSSEEREEAKNIQYF.

The CDR3 DNA sequence: TGTGCCAGCAGCTTAGCGGGACTTTCCACCTACGAGCAGTACTTC. It encodes CASSLAGLSTYEQYF. This chain connects TRBV7-9 to TRBJ2-7; D is perhaps TRBD2 (6 bases). CDR3 length: 15 residues. Deletions cut 0 bases from V and 2 bases from J, with 11 bases between. CDR1 and CDR2 (germline): SEHNR, FQNEAQ (reference sequence).

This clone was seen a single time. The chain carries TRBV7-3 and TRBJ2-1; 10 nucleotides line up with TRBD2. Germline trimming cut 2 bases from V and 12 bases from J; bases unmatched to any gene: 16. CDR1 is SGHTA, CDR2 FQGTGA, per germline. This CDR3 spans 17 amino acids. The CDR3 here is CASSLSSGGGLAFSQFF. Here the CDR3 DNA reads TGTGCCAGCAGCTTATCTTCGGGTGGGGGACTAGCGTTCTCGCAGTTCTTC.

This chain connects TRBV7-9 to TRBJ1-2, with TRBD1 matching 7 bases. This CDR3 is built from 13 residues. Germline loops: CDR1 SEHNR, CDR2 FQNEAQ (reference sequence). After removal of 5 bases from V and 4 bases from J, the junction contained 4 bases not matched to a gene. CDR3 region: CASSSGTAYGYTF. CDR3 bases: TGTGCCAGCAGCAGTGGGACAGCCTATGGCTACACCTTC.

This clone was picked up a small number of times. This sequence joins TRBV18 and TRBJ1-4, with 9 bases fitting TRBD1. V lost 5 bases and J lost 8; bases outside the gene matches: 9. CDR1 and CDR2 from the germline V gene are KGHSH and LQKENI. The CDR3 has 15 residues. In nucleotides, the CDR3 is TGTGCCAGCTCATCCTCGGGACAGGGTGCCGAAAAACTGTTTTTT. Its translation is CASSSSGQGAEKLFF.

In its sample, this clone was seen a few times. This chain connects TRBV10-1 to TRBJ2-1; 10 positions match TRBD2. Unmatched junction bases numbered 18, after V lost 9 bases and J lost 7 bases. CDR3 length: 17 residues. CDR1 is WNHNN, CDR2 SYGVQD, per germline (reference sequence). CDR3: CARILRGESGRENEQFF. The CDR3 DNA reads TGCGCCAGGATCCTAAGAGGGGAGAGCGGGAGGGAAAATGAGCAGTTCTTC.

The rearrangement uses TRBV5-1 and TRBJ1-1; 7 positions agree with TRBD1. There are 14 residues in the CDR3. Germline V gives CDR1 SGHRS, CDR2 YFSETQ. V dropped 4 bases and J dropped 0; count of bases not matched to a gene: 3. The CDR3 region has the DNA TGCGCCAGCAGCGATGGACAGGTGAACACTGAAGCTTTCTTT. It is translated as CASSDGQVNTEAFF. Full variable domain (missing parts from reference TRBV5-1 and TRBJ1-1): KAGVTQTPRYLIKTRGQQVTLSCSPISGHRSVSWYQQTPGQGLQFLFEYFSETQRNKGNFPGRFSGRQFSNSRSEMNVSTLELGDSALYLCASSDGQVNTEAFFGQGTRLTVV.

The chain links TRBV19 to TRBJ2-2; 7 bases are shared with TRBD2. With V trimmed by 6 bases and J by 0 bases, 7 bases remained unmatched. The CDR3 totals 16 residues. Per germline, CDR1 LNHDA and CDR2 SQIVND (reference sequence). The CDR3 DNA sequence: TGTGCCAGTAGACCGAATGGGGGGGCGAACACCGGGGAGCTGTTTTTT. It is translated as CASRPNGGANTGELFF.

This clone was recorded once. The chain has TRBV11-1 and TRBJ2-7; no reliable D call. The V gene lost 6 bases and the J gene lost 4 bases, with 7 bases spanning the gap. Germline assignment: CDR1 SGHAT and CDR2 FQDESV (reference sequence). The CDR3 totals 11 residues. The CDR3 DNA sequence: TGTGCCAGCAGTTCCAGATACGAGCAGTACTTC. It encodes CASSSRYEQYF.